The 25 T cell receptor beta chains below were found in one sample sequenced in a study of cytomegalovirus exposure and HLA in healthy donors. Both 60 Vbeta primers and 13 Jbeta primers went into the PCR. The repertoire was sequenced with immunoSEQ multiplex PCR; TCRdb's copy has only in-frame clones and lacks some. The sample consists of approximately 170,000 clones, around 83% of them appearing once. Sequenced input: PBMCs. The receptors derive from a man aged 50-60 years in good health and CMV-seropositive.

This clone was detected a few times. The chain couples TRBV28 to TRBJ1-6, with D uncertain. CDR3 length equals 17 residues. Germline V gene sequence: CDR1 MDHEN, CDR2 SYDVKM. The V and J ends lost 2 bases and 0 bases respectively, with 11 bases between them. The CDR3 DNA sequence: TGTGCCAGCAGTTTAGGTTCCATGAGCTCCTATAATTCACCCCTCCACTTT. This sequence encodes CASSLGSMSSYNSPLHF.

The chain has TRBV6-5 and TRBJ1-5, with D uncertain. Per the germline V gene, CDR1 is MNHEY and CDR2 is SVGAGI. V was cut by 0 bases and J by 4 bases, with 10 bases left in between. This CDR3 has 15 amino acids. CDR3 in amino acids: CASSYSIPLNQPQHF. The CDR3 nucleotides are TGTGCCAGCAGTTACTCGATACCCCTAAATCAGCCCCAGCATTTT.

The chain employs TRBV5-6 and TRBJ2-5; D possibly corresponds to TRBD2 (6 bases). V lost 5 bases and J 4 bases, leaving 12 bases between the germline ends. Germline assignment: CDR1 SGHDT and CDR2 YYEEEE. This CDR3 contains 13 residues. The CDR3 loop is CASSGDSRETQYF. The CDR3, as DNA: TGTGCCAGCAGTGGGGACTCTCGAGAGACCCAGTACTTC. Using reference TRBV5-6 and TRBJ2-5 for the parts outside the CDR3, the full variable domain is DAGVTQSPTHLIKTRGQQVTLRCSPKSGHDTVSWYQQALGQGPQFIFQYYEEEERQRGNFPDRFSGHQFPNYSSELNVNALLLGDSALYLCASSGDSRETQYFGPGTRLLVL.

The CDR3 reads CASGGGPGWTQYF. CDR3 coding DNA: TGTGCCAGCGGTGGGGGCCCCGGATGGACCCAGTACTTC. The chain carries TRBV7-6 and TRBJ2-5; D perhaps matches TRBD1 (6 bases). This CDR3 spans 13 amino acids. V was shortened by 8 bases and J by 7 bases, with 17 bases between the two germline ends. In germline, CDR1 is SGHVS, CDR2 FNYEAQ.

The chain's CDR3 is CASGAMNTQYF. CDR3 sequence (DNA): TGCGCCAGCGGGGCTATGAATACGCAGTATTTT. The rearrangement uses TRBV4-1 and TRBJ2-3; TRBD1 is a possible D gene (5 bases). This CDR3 comprises 11 residues. Per the germline V gene, CDR1 is MGHRA and CDR2 is YSYEKL. V lost 8 bases and J lost 7, with 10 bases in between.

The V and J genes are TRBV21-1 and TRBJ2-3; the tabulated D call, TRBD2, remains unverified against the DNA. TRBV21-1 is reported as a pseudogene. CDR3 length: 17 residues. CDR3 residues: CASSKGAGVRGTDTQYF. The CDR3 DNA reads TGTGCCAGCAGCAAAGGTGCGGGAGTACGGGGTACAGATACGCAGTATTTT.

The rearrangement uses TRBV2 and TRBJ1-4; D gene ambiguous. The CDR3 length is 14 residues. From germline, CDR1 is SNHLY and CDR2 FYNNEI. Trimming stripped 7 bases from V and 8 bases from J, with 17 bases between. The DNA for the CDR3 is TGTGCCAGCACCCACGGACTCCGGACCGAAAAACTGTTTTTT. It is translated as CASTHGLRTEKLFF.

The chain uses TRBV7-3 and TRBJ2-3, with 7 bases that match TRBD2. The V gene end was trimmed by 3 bases and the J gene end by 1 base; junction bases not matched to a gene: 4. CDR1 and CDR2 (germline): SGHTA, FQGTGA. The CDR3 runs 15 residues. In DNA form, the CDR3 reads TGTGCCAGCAGCTTCGTCGCGGGGGGCACAGATACGCAGTATTTT. It yields the protein CASSFVAGGTDTQYF.

The CDR3 DNA follows: TGTGCCAGCAGTGAAGCGCCGCAAGAGACCCAGTACTTC. It is translated as CASSEAPQETQYF. The chain uses TRBV4-2 and TRBJ2-5; D not certain. The CDR3 loop spans 13 amino acids. Germline values: CDR1 LGHNA, CDR2 YNFKEQ. Deletions cut 6 bases from V and 2 bases from J, with 10 bases between.

V is TRBV9 and J is TRBJ1-5; perhaps TRBD1 as D (5 bases). The V and J ends lost 0 bases and 2 bases respectively, with 6 bases between them. Per germline, CDR1 SGDLS and CDR2 YYNGEE. The CDR3 runs 14 residues. CDR3 sequence (DNA): TGTGCCAGCAGCGTAGGACAGCGCAATCAGCCCCAGCATTTT. It encodes CASSVGQRNQPQHF. Together with reference TRBV9 and TRBJ1-5, the CDR3 gives the full variable domain: DSGVTQTPKHLITATGQRVTLRCSPRSGDLSVYWYQQSLDQGLQFLIQYYNGEERAKGNILERFSAQQFPDLHSELNLSSLELGDSALYFCASSVGQRNQPQHFGDGTRLSIL.

This sequence joins TRBV6-1 and TRBJ2-7, with D perhaps TRBD2 (6 bases). Germline V gene data show CDR1 as MNHNS and CDR2 as SASEGT. The CDR3 totals 15 residues. The V end was cut by 1 base, the J end by 0 bases, with 10 bases between. The CDR3 DNA reads TGTGCCAGCAGTGAAGAGATGGGGGGCTCCTACGAGCAGTACTTC. Protein sequence: CASSEEMGGSYEQYF.

This chain links TRBV12-5 with TRBJ2-5, with 7 bases that match TRBD2. CDR3 length equals 16 residues. CDR1 and CDR2 (germline): LGHNT, FRNRAP. V trimming: 6 bases; J trimming: 4 bases; junction bases outside the gene matches: 14. CDR3 DNA sequence: TGTGCTAGTGGCCCTGGGAGGGGTCTTACCCCAGAGACCCAGTACTTC. Amino acid sequence: CASGPGRGLTPETQYF.

This clone was picked up one time. This chain uses TRBV7-2 with TRBJ2-7; D uncertain. V was cut by 3 bases and J by 0 bases, with 15 bases left in between. The CDR3 sequence is 16 residues long. The germline gives CDR1 SGHTA, CDR2 FQGNSA. CDR3 loop: CASSFSRQVSSYEQYF. Written as DNA, the CDR3 is TGTGCCAGCAGCTTTTCAAGGCAGGTCAGCTCCTACGAGCAGTACTTC.

The CDR3 DNA reads as TGCGCCAGCAGCGGCTACGGACTAGCGCTCACAGATACGCAGTATTTT. Encoded protein: CASSGYGLALTDTQYF. V and J are TRBV5-1 and TRBJ2-3; 9 nucleotides line up with TRBD2. The CDR3 is 16 amino acids. Germline-derived CDR1 and CDR2 are SGHRS and YFSETQ. V trimming: 4 bases; J trimming: 2 bases; junction bases outside the gene matches: 8.

V and J are TRBV15 and TRBJ2-7; TRBD1 is a possible D gene (5 bases). The CDR3 has 15 residues. Looked up from germline, CDR1 is LNHNV and CDR2 is YYDKDF (reference sequence). The V and J ends lost 1 base and 2 bases respectively, with 12 bases between them. The CDR3 reads CATSRADMATYEQYF. CDR3 bases: TGTGCCACCAGCAGAGCGGACATGGCCACCTACGAGCAGTACTTC.

This clone was counted a few times. The rearrangement links TRBV4-3 to TRBJ2-5, with 8 nucleotides matching TRBD1. J gave up 7 bases and V 1 base, and 11 bases lay outside the gene matches. Germline CDR1 LGHNA, CDR2 YSLEER. CDR3 length: 16 residues. The CDR3 region is CASSQAYGDRGATQYF. The DNA of the CDR3 is TGCGCCAGCAGCCAAGCTTATGGAGACAGGGGTGCGACCCAGTACTTC.

V usage is TRBV10-3 and J usage is TRBJ1-6; TRBD1 aligns across 8 bases. The CDR3 has 15 residues. Trimming at V came to 6 bases and at J to 14 bases, leaving 15 bases not matched to a gene. In germline, CDR1 is ENHRY, CDR2 SYGVKD. CDR3 coding DNA: TGTGCCATCAGCAACCACGGGACAGGTGTGAGGACCCTCCACTTT. Translating it yields CAISNHGTGVRTLHF.

This chain connects TRBV9 to TRBJ2-7; 8 bases fit TRBD1. The CDR3 length is 16 residues. With 2 bases clipped from V and 0 bases from J, the junction kept 7 bases outside the gene matches. Germline CDR1 SGDLS, CDR2 YYNGEE. The CDR3 nucleotides read TGTGCCAGCAGCGTGACCGGACAGGGCTTCTCCTACGAGCAGTACTTC. This translates into CASSVTGQGFSYEQYF.

This rearrangement joins TRBV19 to TRBJ2-3; 11 nucleotides line up with TRBD1. Germline V gene lookup returns CDR1 LNHDA and CDR2 SQIVND (reference sequence). The V segment lost 9 bases and the J segment 4 bases; nucleotides outside the gene matches: 12. The CDR3 spans 16 residues. CDR3 bases: TGTGCCAGCACACAGAGGACAGGGGGCTGGTCAGATACGCAGTATTTT. Amino acid sequence: CASTQRTGGWSDTQYF. The entire variable domain, with the rest obtained from reference TRBV19 and TRBJ2-3, is as follows: DGGITQSPKYLFRKEGQNVTLSCEQNLNHDAMYWYRQDPGQGLRLIYYSQIVNDFQKGDIAEGYSVSREKKESFPLTVTSAQKNPTAFYLCASTQRTGGWSDTQYFGPGTRLTVL.

The chain is built from TRBV30 and TRBJ2-3; TRBD2 is a possible D gene (6 bases). The V end lost 0 bases, the J end lost 1 base, and 14 bases lay between the germline ends. Looked up from germline, CDR1 is GTSNPN and CDR2 is SVGIG (reference sequence). The CDR3 has 16 residues. The chain's CDR3 is CAWSVKPGEGTDTQYF. The CDR3, as DNA: TGTGCCTGGAGTGTAAAACCGGGAGAGGGCACAGATACGCAGTATTTT.

The rearrangement joins TRBV2 to TRBJ2-7; a possible D gene is TRBD1 (5 bases). CDR3 length equals 15 residues. V lost 2 bases, J lost 2 bases, and 13 bases lay in between. Germline CDR1 and CDR2: SNHLY and FYNNEI. The DNA for the CDR3 is TGTGCCAGCAGTGAATTAGGTCAGGGCACCTACGAGCAGTACTTC. Translating it yields CASSELGQGTYEQYF.

The chain joins TRBV7-2 to TRBJ1-6, with TRBD1 as a possible D gene (5 bases). Germline V lookup: CDR1 SGHTA, CDR2 FQGNSA. The CDR3 spans 15 residues. V gave up 6 bases and J gave up 7 bases, with 16 bases separating them. Here the CDR3 reads CASSHKLGGNSPLHF. In DNA form, the CDR3 reads TGTGCCAGCAGTCACAAATTGGGGGGGAATTCACCCCTCCACTTT.

The rearrangement links TRBV15 to TRBJ2-5; 7 nucleotides agree with TRBD1. V was pared by 0 bases and J by 4 bases, with 11 bases of the junction left unmatched. The CDR3 sequence is 17 residues long. CDR1 is LNHNV and CDR2 is YYDKDF in the germline V gene (reference sequence). The CDR3 nucleotides are TGTGCCACCAGCAGAGATCTCTCGACAGGGAATCCAGAGACCCAGTACTTC. Amino acid sequence: CATSRDLSTGNPETQYF.

V and J are TRBV5-1 and TRBJ1-1; a possible D gene is TRBD1 (6 bases). Germline CDR1 is SGHRS and CDR2 is YFSETQ. The CDR3 contains 15 residues. Trimming took off 4 bases at V and 4 bases at J, with 17 bases between the two ends. The CDR3 spells CASSPMAGAVTEAFF. The CDR3 nucleotides read TGCGCCAGCAGCCCCATGGCGGGGGCAGTCACTGAAGCTTTCTTT.

A remark on this clone: The same CDR3 can be traced to other DNA sequences in this sample. The chain is built from TRBV5-4 and TRBJ2-5; TRBD2 matches 14 bases. This CDR3 is 16 amino acids long. Germline V gene lookup returns CDR1 SGHNT and CDR2 YYREEE (reference sequence). Unmatched junction bases numbered 3, after V lost 0 bases and J lost 5 bases. CDR3 in DNA: TGTGCCAGCAGCTTGGGACTAGCGGGGGGGCAGGAGACCCAGTACTTC. Translated, it gives CASSLGLAGGQETQYF.